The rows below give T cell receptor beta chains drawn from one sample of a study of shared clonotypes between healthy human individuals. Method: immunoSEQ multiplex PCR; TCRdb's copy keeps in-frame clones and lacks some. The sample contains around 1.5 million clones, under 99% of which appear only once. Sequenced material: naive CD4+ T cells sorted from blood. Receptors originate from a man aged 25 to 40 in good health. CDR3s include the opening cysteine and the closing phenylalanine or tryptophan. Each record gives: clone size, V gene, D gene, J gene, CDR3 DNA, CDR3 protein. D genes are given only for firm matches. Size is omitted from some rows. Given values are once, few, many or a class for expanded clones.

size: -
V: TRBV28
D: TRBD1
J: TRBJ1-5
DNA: TGTGCCAGCAGTCCCACTTCCACAGGGGTCGGCAATCAGCCCCAGCATTTT
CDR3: CASSPTSTGVGNQPQHF

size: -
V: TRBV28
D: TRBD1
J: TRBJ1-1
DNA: TGTGCCAGCAGTTCGACAGGGGATGGCACTGAAGCTTTCTTT
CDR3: CASSSTGDGTEAFF

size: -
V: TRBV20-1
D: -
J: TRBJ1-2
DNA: TGCAGTGCCACAGGGCCCTATGGCTACACCTTC
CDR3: CSATGPYGYTF

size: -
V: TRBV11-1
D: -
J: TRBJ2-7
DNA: TGTGCCAGCAGCGCAGTCGGCCGTAGAGAGCAGTACTTC
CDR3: CASSAVGRREQYF

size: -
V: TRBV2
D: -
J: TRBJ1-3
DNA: TGTGCCAGCAGTGAAATGCAGGTCACCTCTGGAAACACCATATATTTT
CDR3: CASSEMQVTSGNTIYF

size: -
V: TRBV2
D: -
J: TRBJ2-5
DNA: TGTGCCAGCAGTGAGGGGTGGGAGACCCAGTACTTC
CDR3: CASSEGWETQYF

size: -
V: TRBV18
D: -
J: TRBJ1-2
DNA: TGTGCCAGCTCACCACAAGGGCAGAATGGCTACACCTTC
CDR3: CASSPQGQNGYTF

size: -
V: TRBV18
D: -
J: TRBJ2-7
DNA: TGTGCCAGCTCACCCCTAGGCACAGATTCCTACGAGCAGTACTTC
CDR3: CASSPLGTDSYEQYF

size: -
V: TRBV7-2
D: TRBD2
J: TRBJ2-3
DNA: TGTGCCAGCAGCTTTACTAGCGAGACAGATACGCAGTATTTT
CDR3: CASSFTSETDTQYF

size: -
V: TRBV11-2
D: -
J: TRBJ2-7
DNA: TGTGCCAGCAGCTCCCCAGCCGAGGCAGTTTACGAGCAGTACTTC
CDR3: CASSSPAEAVYEQYF

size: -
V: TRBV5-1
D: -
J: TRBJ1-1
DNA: TGCGCCAGCAGCATAGTGGGGAACACTGAAGCTTTCTTT
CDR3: CASSIVGNTEAFF

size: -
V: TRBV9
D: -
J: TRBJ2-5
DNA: TGTGCCAGCAGCGTAGTAGGGGGGACCCAGTACTTC
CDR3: CASSVVGGTQYF

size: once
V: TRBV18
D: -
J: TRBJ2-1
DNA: TGTGCCAGCTCACCATTCGCTTGGGGGAGCTCCTACAATGAGCAGTTCTTC
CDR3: CASSPFAWGSSYNEQFF

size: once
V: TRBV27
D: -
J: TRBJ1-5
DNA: TGTGCCAGCAGTCCATTTGGCAGGATGGTTCAGCCCCAGCATTTT
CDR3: CASSPFGRMVQPQHF

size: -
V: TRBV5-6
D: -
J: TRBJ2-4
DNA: TGTGCCAGCAGCTTACCGGGACTTCAAAACATTCAGTACTTC
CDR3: CASSLPGLQNIQYF

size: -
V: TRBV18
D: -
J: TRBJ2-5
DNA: TGTGCCAGCTCGCCACCAAGTTCCGAGACCCAGTACTTC
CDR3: CASSPPSSETQYF

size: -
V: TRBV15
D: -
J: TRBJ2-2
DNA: TGTGCCACCAGTTACCGGGACACTCACACCGGGGAGCTGTTTTTT
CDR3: CATSYRDTHTGELFF

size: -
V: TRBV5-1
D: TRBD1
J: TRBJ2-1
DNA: TGCGCCAGCAGCTCGACCGGGACAGGGACCAATGAGCAGTTCTTC
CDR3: CASSSTGTGTNEQFF

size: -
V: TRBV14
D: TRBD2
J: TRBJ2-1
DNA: TGTGCCAGCAGCCAACACGGGAGGGATCGGAATGAGCAGTTCTTC
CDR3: CASSQHGRDRNEQFF

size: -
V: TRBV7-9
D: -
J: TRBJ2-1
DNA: TGTGCCAGCAGCTTAGCGGCAGGGACAAGGATTTACAATGAGCAGTTCTTC
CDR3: CASSLAAGTRIYNEQFF

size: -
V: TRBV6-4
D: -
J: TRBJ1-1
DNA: TGTGCCAGCAGTGATCTTAACACTGAAGCTTTCTTT
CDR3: CASSDLNTEAFF

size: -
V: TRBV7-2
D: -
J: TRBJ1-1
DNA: TGTGCCAGCAGCTGGAACAGGGCGGACACTGAAGCTTTCTTT
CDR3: CASSWNRADTEAFF

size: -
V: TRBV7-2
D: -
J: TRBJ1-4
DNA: TGTGCCAGCAGCTGGGCGCGGGGCGAAAAACTGTTTTTT
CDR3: CASSWARGEKLFF

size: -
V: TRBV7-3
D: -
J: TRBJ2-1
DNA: TGTGCCAGCAGCTTAACCAGGGAGCATGAGCAGTTCTTC
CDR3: CASSLTREHEQFF

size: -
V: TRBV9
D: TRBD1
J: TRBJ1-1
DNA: TGTGCCAGCAGCGTCACAGGGGCAGGGACTGAAGCTTTCTTT
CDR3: CASSVTGAGTEAFF

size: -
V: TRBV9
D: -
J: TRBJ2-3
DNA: TGTGCCAGCAGCGCCCGGCGGGACCCCGCAGATACGCAGTATTTT
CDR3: CASSARRDPADTQYF

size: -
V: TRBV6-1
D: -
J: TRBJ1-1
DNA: TGTGCCAGCAGTGAAAGTCGGACACCGACTTCTGAAGCTTTCTTT
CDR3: CASSESRTPTSEAFF

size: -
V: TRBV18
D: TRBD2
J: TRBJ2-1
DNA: TGTGCCAGCTCTCTCGTCGGAGCGGGAATTTACAATGAGCAGTTCTTC
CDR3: CASSLVGAGIYNEQFF

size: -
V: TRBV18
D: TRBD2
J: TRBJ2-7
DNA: TGTGCCAGCTCACCAGGTCTAGCGGACTACGAGCAGTACTTC
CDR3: CASSPGLADYEQYF

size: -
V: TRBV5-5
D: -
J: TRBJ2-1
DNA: TGTGCCAGCAGCTTGGGATTAGGGTCCTACAATGAGCAGTTCTTC
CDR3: CASSLGLGSYNEQFF

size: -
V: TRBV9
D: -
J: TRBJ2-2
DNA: TGTGCCAGCAGCGTAGCGGCTAGCCAGACCGGGGAGCTGTTTTTT
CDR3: CASSVAASQTGELFF

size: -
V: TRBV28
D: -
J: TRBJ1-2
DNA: TGTGCCAGCAGTTCACCGGGACGCCGGAGGGGCTACACCTTC
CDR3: CASSSPGRRRGYTF

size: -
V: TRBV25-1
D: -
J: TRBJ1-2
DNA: TGTGCCAGCAGTGATTCTGATTGGGGCTACACCTTC
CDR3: CASSDSDWGYTF

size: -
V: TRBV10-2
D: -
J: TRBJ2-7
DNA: TGCGCCAGCAGAAAGGAGGGTACCCATTACGAGCAGTACTTC
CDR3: CASRKEGTHYEQYF

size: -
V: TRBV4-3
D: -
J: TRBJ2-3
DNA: TGCGCCAGCAGCCAAGAAGTAACCAGGGGACTATCCACAGATACGCAGTATTTT
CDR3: CASSQEVTRGLSTDTQYF

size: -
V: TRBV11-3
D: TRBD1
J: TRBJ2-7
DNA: TGTGCCAGCAGCCCGACGCGACAGGGAGTACACGAGCAGTACTTC
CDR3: CASSPTRQGVHEQYF

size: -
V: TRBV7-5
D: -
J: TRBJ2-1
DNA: TGTGCCAGCAGCTTGGAGGCGGGAGGAGAGCAGTTCTTC
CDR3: CASSLEAGGEQFF

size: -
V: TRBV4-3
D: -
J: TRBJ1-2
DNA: TGCGCCAGCAGCCAACGCTACGGCGGGGAGATGTATGGCTACACCTTC
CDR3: CASSQRYGGEMYGYTF

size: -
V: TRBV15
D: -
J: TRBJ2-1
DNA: TGTGCACCCGAAACTTCAGCGTTCTTC
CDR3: CAPETSAFF

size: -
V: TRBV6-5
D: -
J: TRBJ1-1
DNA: TGTGCCAGCAGTGCAACAGGGCCTGAAGCTTTCTTT
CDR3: CASSATGPEAFF

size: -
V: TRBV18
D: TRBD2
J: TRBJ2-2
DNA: TGTGCCAGCTCACCACCGGGGACTAGCGGTCACGGGGAGCTGTTTTTT
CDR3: CASSPPGTSGHGELFF

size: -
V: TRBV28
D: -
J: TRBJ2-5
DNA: TGTGCCAGCAAGAAGCCAATGGGGGAGACCCAGTACTTC
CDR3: CASKKPMGETQYF

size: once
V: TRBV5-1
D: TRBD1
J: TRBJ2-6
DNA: TGCGCCAGCAGCTACGGGACAGGGACAGGAAATTCTGGGGCCAACGTCCTGACTTTC
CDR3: CASSYGTGTGNSGANVLTF